This entry is about one TCR beta chain. This table comes from immunoSEQ multiplex PCR, and its TCRdb copy is limited to in-frame clones, with some not included. The table has hundreds of thousands of clones, around 87% seen once. This entry comes from a study of shared T cell receptors in the human thymus. The length of the CDR3 is 14 residues. Trimming pared 7 bases from V and 5 bases from J, leaving 15 bases between. The V gene's germline CDR1 is MNHNS and CDR2 SASEGT. This same sample was also part of a study on human thymus T cells.

The source of this sequence is a boy under two years old with a congenital heart defect. V and J are TRBV6-1 and TRBJ1-5, with D possibly being TRBD1 (6 bases). Sequencing used thymocytes. Here the CDR3 reads CASTERGGHQPQHF. The CDR3 bases are TGTGCCAGCACCGAGAGGGGGGGGCATCAGCCCCAGCATTTT.